This TCR beta chain was identified in a study of cytomegalovirus exposure and HLA in healthy donors. From germline, CDR1 is MNHEY and CDR2 SVGAGI. Trimming stripped 6 bases from V and 6 bases from J, with 15 bases between. CDR3 length: 14 amino acids. Sequenced by immunoSEQ multiplex PCR; TCRdb stores in-frame clones only, minus some. The sample records 160,000 or so clones, 85% to 90% being singletons. The genes are TRBV6-5 and TRBJ2-1, with a weak D call TRBD2 (5 bases). The sequenced sample was PBMCs. The sequence came from a man aged 18 to 29 in good health and CMV-seronegative. CDR3 coding DNA: TGTGCCAGCAGCCTAGCCCACAGTTCCAATGAGCAGTTCTTC. Translation: CASSLAHSSNEQFF.